This is a list of T cell receptor beta chains from one sample in a study of blood T cell repertoires in COVID-19. Sequencing was performed with immunoSEQ multiplex PCR; in TCRdb, only in-frame clones are kept and a portion is missing. The sample has over 200,000 clones; approximately 91% are singletons. What was sequenced was peripheral blood. The receptors come from a man in his fifties or sixties who had recovered from COVID-19. CDR3s include the opening cysteine and the closing phenylalanine or tryptophan. The order of the fields is V gene, D gene, J gene, clone size, CDR3 protein, CDR3 DNA. The D gene is left open where the match is weak. Expanded clones are given a class, and other clones once, few, many or no size at all.

TRBV15	TRBD2	TRBJ2-3	NA	CATSRGKTSGGARTRQYF	TGTGCCACCAGCAGAGGCAAGACTAGCGGGGGGGCCCGCACTAGACAGTATTTT
TRBV27	NA	TRBJ1-4	NA	CASSLAGEKLFF	TGTGCCAGCAGTTTAGCGGGTGAAAAACTGTTTTTT
TRBV5-1	TRBD2	TRBJ2-3	NA	CASSLGERGNTDTQYF	TGCGCCAGCAGCTTGGGCGAGCGGGGGAACACAGATACGCAGTATTTT
TRBV28	TRBD1	TRBJ2-7	NA	CASRPSRQGAYEQYF	TGTGCCAGCAGGCCTTCCCGACAGGGGGCCTACGAGCAGTACTTC
TRBV19	TRBD2	TRBJ2-1	NA	CASRIAGTGSYNEQFF	TGTGCCAGTAGAATAGCGGGAACCGGTTCCTACAATGAGCAGTTCTTC
TRBV7-9	TRBD2	TRBJ2-1	NA	CAGSLVSSGEQFF	TGTGCCGGCAGCTTAGTGTCTAGCGGTGAGCAGTTCTTC
TRBV2	NA	TRBJ1-2	NA	CASAGAREVGGYTF	TGTGCCAGCGCGGGGGCCAGGGAGGTAGGCGGCTACACCTTC
TRBV6-2/TRBV6-3	NA	TRBJ2-1	NA	CASSPTAYNEQFF	TGTGCCAGCAGCCCCACGGCCTACAATGAGCAGTTCTTC
TRBV2	TRBD2	TRBJ2-1	few	CASTPLTVAGGNEQFF	TGTGCCAGCACCCCCCTTACTGTAGCGGGGGGGAATGAGCAGTTCTTC
TRBV18	TRBD1	TRBJ1-1	NA	CASSPVGQGRSVNTEAFF	TGTGCCAGCTCGCCAGTTGGACAGGGAAGGTCGGTGAACACTGAAGCTTTCTTT
TRBV5-1	TRBD1	TRBJ2-7	NA	CASSKGQGRYEQYF	TGCGCCAGCAGCAAGGGACAGGGTCGGTACGAGCAGTACTTC
TRBV5-4	NA	TRBJ2-2	NA	CASSRGGGDVRGHGELFF	TGTGCCAGCAGCCGCGGGGGCGGCGATGTGCGGGGGCACGGGGAGCTGTTTTTT
TRBV30	NA	TRBJ2-3	once	CAWSGGSLSADTQYF	TGTGCCTGGAGCGGCGGCTCCCTGAGCGCAGATACGCAGTATTTT
TRBV28	NA	TRBJ1-1	NA	CASSSPSARTEAFF	TGTGCCAGCAGTAGTCCGAGCGCCCGCACTGAAGCTTTCTTT
TRBV27	NA	TRBJ2-7	NA	CASSFRVAYEQYF	TGTGCCAGCAGTTTTCGCGTAGCCTACGAGCAGTACTTC
TRBV29-1	NA	TRBJ1-3	NA	CSVEVPESRNTIYF	TGCAGCGTTGAAGTTCCTGAGTCGCGCAACACCATATATTTT
TRBV11-2	NA	TRBJ2-7	NA	CASSLRAGYEQYF	TGTGCCAGCAGCTTACGCGCCGGCTACGAGCAGTACTTC
TRBV7-2	NA	TRBJ1-2	NA	CASSLEGGRVYGYTF	TGTGCCAGCAGCTTAGAGGGTGGGAGGGTTTATGGCTACACCTTC
TRBV7-3	NA	TRBJ2-5	NA	CASSIQGQETQYF	TGTGCCAGCAGCATACAGGGACAAGAGACCCAGTACTTC
TRBV4-1	TRBD1	TRBJ1-4	NA	CASSREQGAGEKLFF	TGCGCCAGCAGCCGAGAACAGGGGGCGGGTGAAAAACTGTTTTTT
TRBV5-1	TRBD1	TRBJ2-5	NA	CASSPGTGGQETQYF	TGCGCCAGCAGTCCCGGGACAGGGGGCCAAGAGACCCAGTACTTC
TRBV29-1	TRBD1	TRBJ1-1	once	CSVGQGVPEAFF	TGCAGCGTTGGCCAGGGGGTACCTGAAGCTTTCTTT
TRBV10-3	TRBD2	TRBJ2-7	NA	CAISEEAGMSYEQYF	TGTGCCATCAGTGAAGAAGCGGGAATGTCCTACGAGCAGTACTTC
TRBV7-2	TRBD1	TRBJ2-7	NA	CASSIPTGVLEQYF	TGTGCCAGCAGCATTCCGACAGGGGTGCTCGAGCAGTACTTC
TRBV6-2/TRBV6-3	TRBD1	TRBJ2-7	NA	CASSYSRTGASIYEQYF	TGTGCCAGCAGTTACTCCCGGACAGGGGCCTCTATCTACGAGCAGTACTTC
TRBV30	NA	TRBJ1-4	NA	CAWKAYRVEKLFF	TGTGCCTGGAAGGCTTACAGGGTTGAAAAACTGTTTTTT
TRBV12-2	NA	TRBJ1-1	once	CASRPPTGYNTEAFF	TGTGCAAGTCGCCCACCGACAGGGTACAACACTGAAGCTTTCTTT
TRBV19	TRBD1	TRBJ1-1	NA	CASSIRGTGGATEAFF	TGTGCCAGTAGTATAAGAGGAACAGGGGGGGCCACTGAAGCTTTCTTT
TRBV7-2	NA	TRBJ1-6	NA	CASSLVPDDNSPLHF	TGTGCCAGCAGCTTAGTCCCAGATGATAATTCACCCCTCCACTTT
TRBV7-2	NA	TRBJ2-7	few	CASSARDDEQYF	TGTGCCAGCAGCGCGCGGGACGACGAGCAGTACTTC
TRBV15	NA	TRBJ1-1	once	CATSRAGRKTEAFF	TGTGCCACCAGCAGAGCAGGGAGGAAGACTGAAGCTTTCTTT
TRBV6-5	TRBD1	TRBJ1-1	NA	CASSYYRGRIEAFF	TGTGCCAGCAGTTACTACAGGGGGCGAATCGAAGCTTTCTTT
TRBV2	TRBD2	TRBJ2-1	NA	CASSVRTSGGNEQFF	TGTGCCAGCAGTGTGAGGACTAGCGGGGGTAATGAGCAGTTCTTC
TRBV6-5	TRBD2	TRBJ2-2	few	CASRPGLANTGELFF	TGTGCCAGCAGACCGGGACTAGCGAACACCGGGGAGCTGTTTTTT
TRBV6-5	TRBD1	TRBJ1-2	NA	CASSYSTNRGYGYTF	TGTGCCAGCAGTTACTCGACAAACAGGGGTTATGGCTACACCTTC
TRBV5-6	NA	TRBJ1-1	NA	CASSSVRLRVAGTEAFF	TGTGCCAGCAGTTCAGTGAGGTTGCGGGTCGCGGGCACTGAAGCTTTCTTT
TRBV9	NA	TRBJ1-1	NA	CASSVSWTANTEAFF	TGTGCCAGCAGCGTCTCCTGGACAGCAAACACTGAAGCTTTCTTT
TRBV5-1	TRBD1	TRBJ2-1	once	CASSSGQGSDEQFF	TGCGCCAGCAGCTCAGGACAGGGGTCGGATGAGCAGTTCTTC
TRBV20-1	NA	TRBJ2-7	few	CSAESGYEQYF	TGCAGTGCTGAAAGCGGCTACGAGCAGTACTTC
TRBV4-2	NA	TRBJ2-3	NA	CASSQVDSTDTQYF	TGTGCCAGCAGCCAAGTGGACTCAACAGATACGCAGTATTTT
TRBV7-3	NA	TRBJ2-5	NA	CASSLTSTSIGLETQYF	TGTGCCAGCAGCTTAACGAGTACTAGCATCGGGTTAGAGACCCAGTACTTC
TRBV2	NA	TRBJ2-2	NA	CASSQRYSKELANTGELFF	TGTGCCAGCAGCCAACGGTATTCTAAGGAGCTGGCGAACACCGGGGAGCTGTTTTTT
TRBV9	TRBD1	TRBJ1-1	NA	CASSFDRGDEAFF	TGTGCCAGCAGCTTTGACAGGGGCGATGAAGCTTTCTTT
TRBV4-3	NA	TRBJ1-1	NA	CASSQVRGNTEAFF	TGCGCCAGCAGCCAAGTCAGGGGGAACACTGAAGCTTTCTTT
TRBV11-2	TRBD1	TRBJ1-4	once	CASSNRQGGDEKLFF	TGTGCCAGCAGCAATAGACAGGGGGGGGATGAAAAACTGTTTTTT
TRBV11-3	NA	TRBJ2-2	NA	CASSLGGMNTGELFF	TGTGCCAGCAGCTTAGGGGGCATGAACACCGGGGAGCTGTTTTTT
TRBV15	NA	TRBJ1-4	once	CATSSGLEKLFF	TGTGCCACCAGCAGTGGGCTGGAAAAACTGTTTTTT
TRBV5-1	TRBD2	TRBJ2-7	NA	CASSLSGTSGTYEQYF	TGCGCCAGCAGCTTGTCCGGGACTAGCGGAACCTACGAGCAGTACTTC
TRBV11-2	TRBD2	TRBJ2-1	NA	CASSSSAGGTYNEQFF	TGTGCCAGCAGCTCCTCAGCGGGAGGCACCTACAATGAGCAGTTCTTC